This TCR beta chain stems from a study of blood T cell repertoires in COVID-19. As for the study in general: The origin of the acute and convalescent COVID-19 samples was the United States, Italy and Spain. PBMCs, B-cell-depleted T cells, or T cells were the source of the cDNA or gDNA that made up the material.

Authors' processing steps: Reference gene primer amplification yielded estimated nucleated cell counts. Profiled with immunoSEQ multiplex PCR; TCRdb holds only in-frame clones, not every one. The V and J calls and the clone size are those of that table, but D and trimming were determined from the DNA. The table records nearly 90,000 clones, about 90% of them present only once. Notes on this clone: This sample includes further DNA sequences coding for the same CDR3.

Germline CDR1 and CDR2: DFQATT and SNEGSKA (reference sequence). CDR3 length equals 11 residues. Trimming took off 0 bases at V and 5 bases at J, with 4 bases between the two ends. This chain joins TRBV20-1 and TRBJ1-1, with D unclear. The clonotype comes from an elderly man with acute or convalescent COVID-19. Sequenced material: peripheral blood. CDR3 protein: CSARDGTEAFF. CDR3 coding DNA: TGCAGTGCTAGAGACGGGACTGAAGCTTTCTTT.